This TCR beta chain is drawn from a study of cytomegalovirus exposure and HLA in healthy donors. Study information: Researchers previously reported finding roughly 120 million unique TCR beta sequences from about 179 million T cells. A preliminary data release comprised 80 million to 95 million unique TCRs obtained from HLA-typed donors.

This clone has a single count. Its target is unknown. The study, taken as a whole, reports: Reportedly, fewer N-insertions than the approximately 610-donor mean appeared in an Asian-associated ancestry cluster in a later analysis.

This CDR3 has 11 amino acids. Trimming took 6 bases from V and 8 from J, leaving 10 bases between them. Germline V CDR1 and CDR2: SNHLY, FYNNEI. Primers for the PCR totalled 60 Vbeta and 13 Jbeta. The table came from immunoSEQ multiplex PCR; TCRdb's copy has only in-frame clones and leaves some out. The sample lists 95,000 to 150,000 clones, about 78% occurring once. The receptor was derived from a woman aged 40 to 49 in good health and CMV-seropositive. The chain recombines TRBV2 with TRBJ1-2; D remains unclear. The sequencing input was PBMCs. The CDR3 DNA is TGTGCCAGCAGGCTGGGAGAGGGCTACACCTTC. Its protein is CASRLGEGYTF.